The text below deals with one T cell receptor beta chain. Its antigen is still unknown. Base qualities are missing; no much larger clone stands one base away. Based on the germline V gene, the CDR1 and CDR2 sequences are SGHRS and YFSETQ. V loses 4 bases of germline sequence and J loses 6 bases, and the interval between the two ends is 26 bases. Taken from cysteine to phenylalanine, the CDR3 has 17 residues. This entry keeps only the CDR3 DNA: 51 bases, framed from base 1. In Seattle, one collaborating source enrolled patients while the infection was active and tracked those patients longitudinally over the course of disease. Each collaborating institution followed its own protocols to collect whole blood in K2EDTA tubes. For TCRbeta analysis, collaborators shipped samples in one of three forms: frozen whole blood, isolated PBMCs, or DNA extracted from either of those sample types. The entry originates in a study of blood T cell repertoires in COVID-19 (dated by TCRdb to 2018 to 2020). With respect to the entire study: Collaborator samples came from the United States, Italy and Spain and covered acute and convalescent phases of COVID-19. Sample metadata almost always included a de-identified subject ID, COVID-19 status, age in years and sex. Where HLA class I and class II types were available, the types were taken from metadata supplied by the sample provider, not from assay-based typing. Samples were obtained from the ongoing ImmuneRACE study (first 160 participants) and from about 1,300 subjects provided by 6 global collaborators. Subjects who had been exposed to COVID-19, were actively infected with it, or had recovered from it provided the deeply sampled blood TCRbeta repertoires that made up the dataset. The prospective study material was composed of cDNA or gDNA derived from T cells, B-cell-depleted T cells, or PBMCs. The repertoires were made available in a free public database intended to serve as a resource for research on the immune response to SARS-CoV-2. Points the paper makes about the study in general: The amount of clinical and demographic metadata varied by source and participant and was provided uncurated.

TCRbeta CDR3 regions were amplified from genomic DNA using the immunoSEQ Assay, a bias-controlled multiplex PCR. The paper's processing steps were these. Within the assay, amplification of reference gene primers was used to estimate how many nucleated cells each sample contained. To quantify the absolute abundance of each unique TCRbeta CDR3 rearrangement, sequence reads were collapsed and filtered. For each sample, productive Simpson clonality was calculated as the square root of Simpson's diversity index over productive rearrangements. The table comes from immuneACCESS by way of TCRdb, which keeps in-frame sequences with V and J called. Part of the clones is missing from these tables; in studies checked, under half for an unresolved V gene and the rest for unknown reasons. Clone size and the V and J calls come from that table; the DNA yielded D and trimming. The sample table records tens of thousands of clones; roughly nine tenths of these occur just once. The ten biggest clones cover about a sixth of the sample.

The rearranged segments are TRBV5-1 and TRBJ2-7, with TRBD1 as a weak D call on 5 bases. The sequenced sample was peripheral blood. The sequence came from a woman aged 55-75 years with COVID-19, enrolled during active disease. CDR3 loop: CASSPIGSSREDREQYF. The nucleotide sequence is TGCGCCAGCAGCCCTATAGGGTCGTCCAGGGAAGATCGCGAGCAGTACTTC.